The sequence of this T cell receptor (beta chain) was determined in a study of CXCR3-negative and CXCR3-positive naive CD8 T cells. Study-level points and caveats: Greater hydrophobicity was found in TRB CDR3s of CXCR3-positive naive cells than of CXCR3-negative naive cells. Much lower diversity was found in memory CD8+ cells, while both naive subsets had comparably high diversity. Freshly isolated PBMCs were used in most assays, given partial CXCR3 loss after freezing.

As to this clonotype: Its antigen is unknown.

Libraries of TRB cDNA were made by 5' RACE and carried UMIs. TCRdb reprocessed the 5' RACE reads and reports one entry per CDR3 protein, with no DNA. The clone table shows about 130,000 distinct CDR3 sequences, with the ten largest holding just under 0.5%. The length of the CDR3 is 14 residues. The V gene's germline CDR1 is DFQATT and CDR2 SNEGSKA (reference sequence). The clonotype comes from a human donor in good health. Some clones in this sample may be carry-over from other donors' samples. The sample comprised naive CXCR3- CD8+ T cells from blood. Subset of the sample: CD45RO-CCR7+CD27+CD95- naive CD8+ T cells lacking CXCR3 (TNR3-). V and J are TRBV20-1 and TRBJ2-1; TCRdb's D call of TRBD1 is untestable without DNA. CDR3: CSARLGGGYNEQFF.